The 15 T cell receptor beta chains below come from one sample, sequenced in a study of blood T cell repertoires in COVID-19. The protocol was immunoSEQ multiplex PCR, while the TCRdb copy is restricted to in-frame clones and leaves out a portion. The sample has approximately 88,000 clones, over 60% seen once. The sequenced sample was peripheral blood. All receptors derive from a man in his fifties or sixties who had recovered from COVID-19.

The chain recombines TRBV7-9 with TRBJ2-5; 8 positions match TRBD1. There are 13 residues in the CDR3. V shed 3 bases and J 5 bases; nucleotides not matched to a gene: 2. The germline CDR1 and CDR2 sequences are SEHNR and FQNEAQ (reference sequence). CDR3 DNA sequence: TGTGCCAGCAGCTTCAGGGGGCAGGAGACCCAGTACTTC. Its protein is CASSFRGQETQYF. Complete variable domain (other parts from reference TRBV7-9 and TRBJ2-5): DTGVSQNPRHKITKRGQNVTFRCDPISEHNRLYWYRQTLGQGPEFLTYFQNEAQLEKSRLLSDRFSAERPKGSFSTLEIQRTEQGDSAMYLCASSFRGQETQYFGPGTRLLVL.

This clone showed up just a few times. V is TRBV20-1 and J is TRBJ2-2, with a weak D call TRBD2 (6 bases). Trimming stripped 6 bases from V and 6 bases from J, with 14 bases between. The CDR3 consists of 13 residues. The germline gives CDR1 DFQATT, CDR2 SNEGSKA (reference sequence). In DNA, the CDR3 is TGCAGTGCCAGTCCAGGAGGGGCCGGGGAGCTGTTTTTT. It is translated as CSASPGGAGELFF.

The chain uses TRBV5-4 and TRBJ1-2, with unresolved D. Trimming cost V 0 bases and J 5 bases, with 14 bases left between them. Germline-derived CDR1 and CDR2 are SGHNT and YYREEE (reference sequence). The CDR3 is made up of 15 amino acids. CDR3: CASSLETSIRYGYTF. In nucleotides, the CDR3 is TGTGCCAGCAGCTTGGAGACATCTATTAGATATGGCTACACCTTC.

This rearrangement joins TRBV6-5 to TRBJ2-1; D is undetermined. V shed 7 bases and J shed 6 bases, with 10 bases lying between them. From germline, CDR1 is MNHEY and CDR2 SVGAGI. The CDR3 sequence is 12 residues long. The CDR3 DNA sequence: TGTGCCAGCAAGGCTAGAGGCAATGAGCAGTTCTTC. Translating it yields CASKARGNEQFF.

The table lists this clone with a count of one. DNA of the CDR3: TGTGCCAGCACCGGGACAGTCCAAGAGACCCAGTACTTC. Encoded protein: CASTGTVQETQYF. This chain links TRBV28 with TRBJ2-5; 7 bases fit TRBD1. J gave up 1 base and V 7 bases, and 3 bases lay outside the gene matches. CDR3 length: 13 amino acids. Germline V gene lookup returns CDR1 MDHEN and CDR2 SYDVKM.

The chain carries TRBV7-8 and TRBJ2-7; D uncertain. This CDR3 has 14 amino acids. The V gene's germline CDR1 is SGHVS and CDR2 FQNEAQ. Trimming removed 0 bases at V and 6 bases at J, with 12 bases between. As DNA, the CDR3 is TGTGCCAGCAGCTTAGCCCCACGCGCGCGCGAGCAGTACTTC. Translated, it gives CASSLAPRAREQYF.

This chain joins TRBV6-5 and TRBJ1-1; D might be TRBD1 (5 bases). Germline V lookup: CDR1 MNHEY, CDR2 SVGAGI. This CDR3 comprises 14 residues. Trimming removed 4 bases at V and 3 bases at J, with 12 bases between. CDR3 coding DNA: TGTGCCAGCAGTTGGGGGGGTTGGGACACTGAAGCTTTCTTT. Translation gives CASSWGGWDTEAFF.

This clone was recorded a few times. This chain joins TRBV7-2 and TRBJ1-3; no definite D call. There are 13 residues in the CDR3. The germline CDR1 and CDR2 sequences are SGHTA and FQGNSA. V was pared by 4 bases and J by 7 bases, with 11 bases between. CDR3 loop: CASSSGPGNTIYF. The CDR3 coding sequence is TGTGCCAGCAGCTCCGGCCCGGGGAACACCATATATTTT. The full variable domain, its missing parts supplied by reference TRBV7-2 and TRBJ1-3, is GAGVSQSPSNKVTEKGKDVELRCDPISGHTALYWYRQSLGQGLEFLIYFQGNSAPDKSGLPSDRFSAERTGGSVSTLTIQRTQQEDSAVYLCASSSGPGNTIYFGEGSWLTVV.

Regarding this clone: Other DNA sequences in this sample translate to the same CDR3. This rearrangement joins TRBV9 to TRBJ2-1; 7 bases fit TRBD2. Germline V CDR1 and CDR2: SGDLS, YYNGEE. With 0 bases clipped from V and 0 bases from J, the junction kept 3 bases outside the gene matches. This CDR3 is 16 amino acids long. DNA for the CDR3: TGTGCCAGCAGCGTAGGCGGGAGTAGCTCCTACAATGAGCAGTTCTTC. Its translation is CASSVGGSSSYNEQFF.

DNA of the CDR3: TGTGCCAGCAGGGGACAGGCAACCTACGAGCAGTACTTC. Its protein is CASRGQATYEQYF. The chain recombines TRBV27 with TRBJ2-7, with 8 bases that match TRBD1. Germline-derived CDR1 and CDR2 are MNHEY and SMNVEV (reference sequence). After removal of 6 bases from V and 2 bases from J, the junction contained 3 bases not matched to a gene. CDR3 length equals 13 residues.

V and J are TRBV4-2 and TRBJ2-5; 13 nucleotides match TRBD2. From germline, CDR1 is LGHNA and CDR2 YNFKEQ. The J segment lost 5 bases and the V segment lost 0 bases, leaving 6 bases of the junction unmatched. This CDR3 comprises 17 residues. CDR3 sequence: CASSQDTSGRAGETQYF. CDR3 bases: TGTGCCAGCAGCCAAGATACTAGCGGGAGGGCCGGGGAGACCCAGTACTTC.

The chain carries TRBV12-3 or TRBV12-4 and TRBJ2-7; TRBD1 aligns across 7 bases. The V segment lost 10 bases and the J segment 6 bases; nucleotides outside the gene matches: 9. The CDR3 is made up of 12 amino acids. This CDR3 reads CANPTGFGEQYF. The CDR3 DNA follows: TGTGCCAACCCGACAGGGTTCGGCGAGCAGTACTTC.

The chain's CDR3 is CASSQDPLSQGNSPLHF. In DNA form, the CDR3 reads TGCGCCAGCAGCCAAGATCCGTTGTCGCAGGGTAATTCACCCCTCCACTTT. The rearrangement links TRBV4-3 to TRBJ1-6; TRBD1 might be the D (5 bases). V lost 0 bases, J lost 6 bases, and 15 bases lay in between. The CDR3 contains 17 residues. Germline CDR1 reads LGHNA; CDR2 reads YSLEER.

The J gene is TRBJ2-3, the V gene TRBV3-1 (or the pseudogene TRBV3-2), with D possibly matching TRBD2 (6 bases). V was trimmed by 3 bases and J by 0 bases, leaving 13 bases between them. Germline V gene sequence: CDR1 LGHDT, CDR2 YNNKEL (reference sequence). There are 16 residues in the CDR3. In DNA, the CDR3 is TGTGCCAGCAGCCATCGTCGCGGGAAGAGCACAGATACGCAGTATTTT. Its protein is CASSHRRGKSTDTQYF.

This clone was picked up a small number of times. CDR3 nucleotides: TGTGCCAGCAGCTTGGAAACAGGGGGTTCCTACGAGCAGTACTTC. It encodes CASSLETGGSYEQYF. The chain couples TRBV5-5 to TRBJ2-7; 8 positions match TRBD1. V lost 0 bases to trimming and J lost 1 base; unmatched junction nucleotides: 3. CDR1 SGHKS and CDR2 YYEKEE come from the germline V gene (reference sequence). The CDR3 runs 15 residues.